The 21 T cell receptor beta chains below come from one sample, sequenced in a study of blood T cell repertoires in COVID-19. Assay used: immunoSEQ multiplex PCR; TCRdb lists only in-frame clones, some missing. In the table there are around 140,000 clones, just over 85% of which are singletons. Sequencing was carried out using peripheral blood. Receptors were obtained from a woman aged 55-69 years with acute or convalescent COVID-19.

The rearrangement joins TRBV5-4 to TRBJ2-5; TRBD1 matches 7 bases. The CDR3 totals 15 residues. Germline loops: CDR1 SGHNT, CDR2 YYREEE (reference sequence). With V trimmed by 0 bases and J by 0 bases, 2 bases remained unmatched. CDR3 residues: CASSLAQGDQETQYF. For the CDR3, the DNA is TGTGCCAGCAGCTTGGCCCAGGGGGACCAAGAGACCCAGTACTTC.

The rearrangement joins TRBV18 to TRBJ1-3, with a weak D call TRBD1 (5 bases). The CDR3 extends over 13 amino acids. Trimming took off 6 bases at V and 4 bases at J, with 10 bases between the two ends. Germline-derived CDR1 and CDR2 are KGHSH and LQKENI. CDR3 DNA: TGTGCCAGCTCGGAAGGGGCGGGAAACACCATATATTTT. It yields the protein CASSEGAGNTIYF.

J is TRBJ2-5 and V is TRBV19, with 11 bases matching TRBD1. The CDR3 is 16 amino acids. V lost 5 bases and J lost 2; bases outside the gene matches: 7. Germline lookup yields CDR1 LNHDA and CDR2 SQIVND (reference sequence). This CDR3 reads CASSEGQGAIQETQYF. CDR3 nucleotide sequence: TGTGCCAGTAGTGAAGGACAGGGGGCTATTCAAGAGACCCAGTACTTC.

The chain couples TRBV5-5 to TRBJ2-5; D is unresolved. V lost 0 bases and J 7 bases, leaving 7 bases between the germline ends. This CDR3 spans 12 amino acids. The germline V gene encodes CDR1 SGHKS and CDR2 YYEKEE (reference sequence). The CDR3 here is CASSLDSPTQYF. In DNA, the CDR3 is TGTGCCAGCAGCTTGGACAGCCCGACCCAGTACTTC.

V gene TRBV6-6 combines with J gene TRBJ1-2; D possibly corresponds to TRBD1 (6 bases). V dropped 0 bases and J dropped 6 bases, with 11 bases sitting between them. Germline assignment: CDR1 MNHNY and CDR2 SVGAGI (reference sequence). The CDR3 totals 14 residues. The CDR3 spells CASSYSDSADGYTF. In DNA form, the CDR3 reads TGTGCCAGCAGTTACTCGGACAGCGCCGATGGCTACACCTTC.

This chain's CDR3 is CAWSVQLQNIQYF. CDR3 nucleotides: TGTGCCTGGAGTGTACAGCTCCAAAACATTCAGTACTTC. This chain joins TRBV30 and TRBJ2-4; D is uncertain. This CDR3 is built from 13 residues. Trimming stripped 0 bases from V and 5 bases from J, with 8 bases between. CDR1 is GTSNPN and CDR2 is SVGIG in the germline V gene (reference sequence).

The chain couples TRBV6-4 to TRBJ1-1; a weak D match, TRBD1 (5 bases). CDR3 size: 14 residues. CDR1 and CDR2 from the germline V gene are MRHNA and SNTAGT. Trimming pared 6 bases from V and 4 bases from J, leaving 15 bases between. Here the CDR3 reads CASSMQGGSTEAFF. The CDR3 DNA reads as TGTGCCAGCAGCATGCAGGGCGGGAGCACTGAAGCTTTCTTT.

This clone was seen only once. The chain uses TRBV27 and TRBJ1-3; unclear D gene. This CDR3 has 17 residues. Germline CDR1 is MNHEY and CDR2 is SMNVEV (reference sequence). V lost 6 bases and J 1 base, leaving 19 bases between the germline ends. The chain's CDR3 is CASSSTGLFLSGNTIYF. CDR3 in DNA: TGTGCCAGCAGCTCAACCGGACTGTTTTTGTCTGGAAACACCATATATTTT.

This clone has a single count. J is TRBJ2-2 and V is TRBV5-4, with D maybe TRBD1 (6 bases). Trimming stripped 1 base from V and 7 bases from J, with 17 bases between. The germline CDR1 and CDR2 sequences are SGHNT and YYREEE (reference sequence). This CDR3 comprises 16 residues. This chain's CDR3 is CASSLSGRRGNGELFF. The DNA for the CDR3 is TGTGCCAGCAGCTTGAGTGGTCGCAGGGGCAACGGGGAGCTGTTTTTT.

The chain carries TRBV7-8 and TRBJ1-1, with D possibly matching TRBD1 (6 bases). This CDR3 contains 17 residues. Germline assignment: CDR1 SGHVS and CDR2 FQNEAQ. With 1 base removed from V and 2 bases from J, the gap between germline ends came to 17 bases. The DNA for the CDR3 is TGTGCCAGCAGCTTAGTGGCCTTGGGGGCCCTTAACACTGAAGCTTTCTTT. Protein sequence: CASSLVALGALNTEAFF.

V usage is TRBV28 and J usage is TRBJ2-1, with 9 bases fitting TRBD1. This CDR3 is 17 amino acids long. The V and J ends lost 2 bases and 3 bases, in that order; junction bases with no gene match: 8. Germline CDR1 reads MDHEN; CDR2 reads SYDVKM. CDR3 nucleotides: TGTGCCAGCAGTTTAAAGAGATGGGACAGGGACTACAATGAGCAGTTCTTC. It codes for CASSLKRWDRDYNEQFF. Full variable domain (remainder filled in from reference TRBV28 and TRBJ2-1): DVKVTQSSRYLVKRTGEKVFLECVQDMDHENMFWYRQDPGLGLRLIYFSYDVKMKEKGDIPEGYSVSREKKERFSLILESASTNQTSMYLCASSLKRWDRDYNEQFFGPGTRLTVL.

V and J are TRBV5-1 and TRBJ2-1; 13 bases are a match to TRBD2. This CDR3 is built from 16 residues. From germline, CDR1 is SGHRS and CDR2 YFSETQ. Trimming took 4 bases from V and 2 from J; bases not matched to a gene: 3. The CDR3 sequence: CASSLGLAGAYNEQFF. The CDR3 DNA follows: TGCGCCAGCAGCCTTGGACTAGCGGGGGCCTACAATGAGCAGTTCTTC.

This clone was detected only once. The chain carries TRBV12-3 or TRBV12-4 and TRBJ2-5; no firm D call. This CDR3 is 13 amino acids long. The germline V and J ends were trimmed by 3 bases and 1 base, with 6 bases remaining between them. The chain's CDR3 is CASSLASQETQYF. CDR3 nucleotide sequence: TGTGCCAGCAGTTTGGCTAGCCAAGAGACCCAGTACTTC.

The count of this clone is one. The rearrangement uses TRBV10-3 and TRBJ2-1; D is undetermined. V lost 10 bases, J lost 6 bases, and 16 bases lay in between. Per germline, CDR1 ENHRY and CDR2 SYGVKD. The CDR3 extends over 13 amino acids. The CDR3 DNA reads TGTGCCACGACACCCGGATTGGGCAATGAGCAGTTCTTC. Its translation is CATTPGLGNEQFF.

This sequence joins TRBV4-3 and TRBJ1-3; D unresolved. The V gene lost 0 bases and the J gene lost 2 bases, with 8 bases spanning the gap. The CDR3 length is 15 residues. Germline CDR1 is LGHNA and CDR2 is YSLEER. The CDR3 bases are TGCGCCAGCAGCCAAGATAGAGGTCCTGGAAACACCATATATTTT. Residues: CASSQDRGPGNTIYF.

The V call is TRBV7-2, the J call TRBJ2-1; possible D gene TRBD1, 6 bases. Germline assignment: CDR1 SGHTA and CDR2 FQGNSA. Trimming removed 5 bases at V and 9 bases at J, with 20 bases between. This CDR3 contains 15 residues. The DNA of the CDR3 is TGTGCCAGCAGCCCCGGGACGGAGAGGGGGTCTGAGCAGTTCTTC. Translated, it gives CASSPGTERGSEQFF.

The rearrangement joins TRBV28 to TRBJ2-1; possible D gene TRBD2, 5 bases. The CDR3 runs 14 residues. From germline, CDR1 is MDHEN and CDR2 SYDVKM. V was cut by 5 bases and J by 6 bases, with 14 bases left in between. The CDR3 loop is CASSGREGFNEQFF. CDR3 coding DNA: TGTGCCAGCAGTGGCCGGGAAGGGTTCAATGAGCAGTTCTTC.

The chain employs TRBV28 and TRBJ2-5, with TRBD1 matching over 7 bases. The CDR3 has 14 amino acids. Germline-derived CDR1 and CDR2 are MDHEN and SYDVKM. V lost 3 bases, J lost 2 bases, and 3 bases stayed unmatched. CDR3 coding DNA: TGTGCCAGCAGTTTGGTGGGACAGCAAGAGACCCAGTACTTC. Its protein product is CASSLVGQQETQYF.

This clone turned up a few times. The chain employs TRBV6-5 and TRBJ1-2, with unresolved D. Germline lookup yields CDR1 MNHEY and CDR2 SVGAGI. Trimming took 0 bases from V and 5 from J, leaving 13 bases between them. The CDR3 extends over 15 amino acids. CDR3 nucleotides: TGTGCCAGCAGTTACTCTACTTCAGGATTTTATGGCTACACCTTC. Translating gives CASSYSTSGFYGYTF.

This chain connects TRBV24-1 to TRBJ2-3; 7 nucleotides line up with TRBD2. This CDR3 region has 15 residues. The V gene end was trimmed by 6 bases and the J gene end by 1 base; junction bases not matched to a gene: 6. Germline V gives CDR1 KGHDR, CDR2 SFDVKD. DNA for the CDR3: TGTGCCACCAGTAGACTAGCTCCAGGCACAGATACGCAGTATTTT. Protein product: CATSRLAPGTDTQYF.

This rearrangement joins TRBV5-1 to TRBJ1-1; perhaps TRBD1 as D (5 bases). V lost 0 bases and J lost 4, with 13 bases in between. CDR1 is SGHRS and CDR2 is YFSETQ in the germline V gene. CDR3 length equals 15 residues. CDR3 loop: CASSLAQGFGTEAFF. CDR3 nucleotide sequence: TGCGCCAGCAGCTTGGCGCAGGGTTTTGGCACTGAAGCTTTCTTT.